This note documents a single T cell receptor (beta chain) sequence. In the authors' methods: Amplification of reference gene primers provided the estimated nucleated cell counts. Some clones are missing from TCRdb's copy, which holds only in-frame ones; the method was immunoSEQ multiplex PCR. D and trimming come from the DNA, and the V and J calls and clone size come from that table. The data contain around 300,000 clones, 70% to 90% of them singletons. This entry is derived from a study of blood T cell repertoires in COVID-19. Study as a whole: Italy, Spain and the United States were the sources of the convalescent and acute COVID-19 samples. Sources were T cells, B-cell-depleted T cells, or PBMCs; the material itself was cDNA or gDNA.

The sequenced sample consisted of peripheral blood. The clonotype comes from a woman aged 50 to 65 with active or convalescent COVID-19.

DNA of the CDR3: TGTGCCAGCAGTCAGGATACGGCTAGCAATCAGCCCCAGCATTTT. This encodes CASSQDTASNQPQHF. The V and J genes are TRBV27 and TRBJ1-5; D not resolved. V lost 5 bases and J lost 0, with 11 bases in between. This CDR3 spans 15 amino acids. The V gene's germline CDR1 is MNHEY and CDR2 SMNVEV (reference sequence).